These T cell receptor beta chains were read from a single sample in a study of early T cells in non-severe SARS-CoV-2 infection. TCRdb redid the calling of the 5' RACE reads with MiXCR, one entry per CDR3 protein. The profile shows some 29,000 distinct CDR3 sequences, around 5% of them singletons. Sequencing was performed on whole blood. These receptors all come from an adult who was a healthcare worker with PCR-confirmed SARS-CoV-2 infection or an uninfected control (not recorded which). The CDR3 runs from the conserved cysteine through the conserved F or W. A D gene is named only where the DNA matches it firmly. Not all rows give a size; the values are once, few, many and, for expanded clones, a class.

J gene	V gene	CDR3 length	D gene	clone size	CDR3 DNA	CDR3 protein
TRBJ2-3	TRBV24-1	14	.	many	TGTGCCACCGGGACCGGGGGGCGGGCGGATACGCAGTATTTT	CATGTGGRADTQYF
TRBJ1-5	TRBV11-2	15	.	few	TGTGCCAGCAGCTTAGCTCCGCAGGGCGGGCAGCCCCAGCATTTT	CASSLAPQGGQPQHF
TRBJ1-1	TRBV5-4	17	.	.	TGTGCCAGCAGCTTGGGGGGGACATGGGCAGCAAACACTGAAGCTTTCTTT	CASSLGGTWAANTEAFF
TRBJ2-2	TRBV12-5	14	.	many	TGTGCTAGTGCCCTACTAGCGAACACCGGGGAGCTGTTTTTT	CASALLANTGELFF
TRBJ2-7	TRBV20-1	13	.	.	TGCAGTGTTACTCAAGGGAGTAATGGCGAGCAGTACTTC	CSVTQGSNGEQYF
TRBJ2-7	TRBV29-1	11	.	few	TGCAGCGCCGGACGGCAATACGAGCAGTACTTC	CSAGRQYEQYF
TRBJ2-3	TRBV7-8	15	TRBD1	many	TGTGCCAGCAGCTCGAACAGGGGGGCCACGGATACGCAGTATTTT	CASSSNRGATDTQYF
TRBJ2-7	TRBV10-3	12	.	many	TGTGCCATCAGTGGGCAGGGCTACGAGCAGTACTTC	CAISGQGYEQYF
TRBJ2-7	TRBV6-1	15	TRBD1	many	TGTGCCAGCAGTGAAGATGGGACAGGTTCCTACGAGCAGTACTTC	CASSEDGTGSYEQYF
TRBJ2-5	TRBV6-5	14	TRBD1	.	TGTGCCAGCAGTTACGCCGGGACAGAAGAGACCCAGTACTTC	CASSYAGTEETQYF
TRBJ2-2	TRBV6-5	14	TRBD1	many	TGTGCCAGCTGTACAGGGGGCTTCTCCGGGGAGCTGTTTTTT	CASCTGGFSGELFF
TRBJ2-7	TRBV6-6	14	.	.	TGTGCCAGCAGTTACTCGGGGGCTGTCTACGAGCAGTACTTC	CASSYSGAVYEQYF
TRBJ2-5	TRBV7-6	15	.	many	TGTGCCAGCAGCTTAGGGTCCGGGAGAATGGAGACCCAGTACTTC	CASSLGSGRMETQYF
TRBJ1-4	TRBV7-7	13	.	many	TGTGCCAGCAGCCCTACAAGAGGTGTAAAACTGTTTTTT	CASSPTRGVKLFF
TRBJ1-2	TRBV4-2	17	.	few	TGTGCCAGCAGCCAAGATAGGCATGGCCGCCAGGAGGGAGGCTACACCTTC	CASSQDRHGRQEGGYTF
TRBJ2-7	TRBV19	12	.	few	TGTGCCAGCCGGGACCACTCCTACGAGCAGTACTTC	CASRDHSYEQYF
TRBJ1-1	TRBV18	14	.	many	TGTGCCAGCTCACCCCCAGGGGCCCCCACTGAAGCTTTCTTT	CASSPPGAPTEAFF
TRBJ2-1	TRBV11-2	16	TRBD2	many	TGTGCCAGCAGCTTAGGGACTAGCGGGGGACGCAATGAGCAGTTCTTC	CASSLGTSGGRNEQFF
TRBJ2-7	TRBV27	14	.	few	TGTGCCAGCAGTCGACCAGGAGGCGACTACGAGCAGTACTTC	CASSRPGGDYEQYF
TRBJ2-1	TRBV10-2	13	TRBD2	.	TGCGCCAGCCGACGACGCGGGAGTAATGAGCAGTTCTTC	CASRRRGSNEQFF
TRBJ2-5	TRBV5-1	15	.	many	TGCGCCAGCAGCTTGGCCGCGACAGAAAAAGAGACCCAGTACTTC	CASSLAATEKETQYF
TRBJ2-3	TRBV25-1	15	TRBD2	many	TGTGCCAGCAGTGTAGCGGGAGTTGGGACAGATACGCAGTATTTT	CASSVAGVGTDTQYF
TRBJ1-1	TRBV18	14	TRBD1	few	TGTGCCAGCTCACCAAAGGACAGGGGAACTGAAGCTTTCTTT	CASSPKDRGTEAFF
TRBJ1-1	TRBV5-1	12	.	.	TGCGCCAGCAGCGACGACTACACTGAAGCTTTCTTT	CASSDDYTEAFF
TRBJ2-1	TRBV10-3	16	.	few	TGTGCCATCAGTGACCCCACCCGGGACTCTTTCAATGAGCAGTTCTTC	CAISDPTRDSFNEQFF
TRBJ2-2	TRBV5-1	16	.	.	TGCGCCAGCAGCTTGGCCAGTGGTCTGGCCACCGGGGAGCTGTTTTTT	CASSLASGLATGELFF
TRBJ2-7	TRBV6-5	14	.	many	TGTGCCAGCAGTTACTCGCCGGTTTCCTACGAGCAGTACTTC	CASSYSPVSYEQYF
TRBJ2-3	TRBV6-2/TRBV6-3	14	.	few	TGTGCCAGCAGCCATCCCGGACATTCAGATACGCAGTATTTT	CASSHPGHSDTQYF
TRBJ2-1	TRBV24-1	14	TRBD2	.	TGTGCCACCAGCGGGAGGCCAGGGTACAATGAGCAGTTCTTC	CATSGRPGYNEQFF
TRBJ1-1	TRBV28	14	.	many	TGTGCCAGCAGTTTATGGGGCAGGAACACTGAAGCTTTCTTT	CASSLWGRNTEAFF
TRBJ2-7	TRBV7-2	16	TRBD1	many	TGTGCCAGCAGCAGGGGGCGGGCCCTGAGCTCCTACGAGCAGTACTTC	CASSRGRALSSYEQYF
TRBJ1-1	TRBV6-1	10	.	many	TGTGCCAGCAGTAGGAATTTGGCTTTCTTT	CASSRNLAFF
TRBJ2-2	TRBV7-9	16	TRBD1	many	TGTGCCAGCAGCTTATGGCCCGAGACAGGGGTCGTGGAGCTGTTTTTT	CASSLWPETGVVELFF
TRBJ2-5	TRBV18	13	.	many	TGTGCCAGCTCACCGGGGGGCAAGGAGACCCAGTACTTC	CASSPGGKETQYF
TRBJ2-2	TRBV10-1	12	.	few	TGCGCCAGCGAAAGTTGGTCCGGGGAGCTGTTTTTT	CASESWSGELFF
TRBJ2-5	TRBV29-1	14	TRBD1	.	TGCAGCGGCGTCCCGGGACAGATAAGAGAGACCCAGTACTTC	CSGVPGQIRETQYF
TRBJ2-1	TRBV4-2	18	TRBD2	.	TGTGCCAGCAGCCCGCTCCTTAGCGGGGGCGCCTCATACAATGAGCAGTTCTTC	CASSPLLSGGASYNEQFF
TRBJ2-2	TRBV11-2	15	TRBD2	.	TGTGCCAGCAGTTGGACTAGCGGGTACACCGGGGAGCTGTTTTTT	CASSWTSGYTGELFF
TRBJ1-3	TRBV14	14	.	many	TGTGCCAGCAGCCAAGCGCCTACTCCAGGGAATCGCTATTTT	CASSQAPTPGNRYF